This TCR beta chain emerged from a study of CD8+ T cells in alopecia areata. Study-level points and caveats: A large proportion of expanded lesional clones were detected persisting in scalp and blood during tofacitinib.

RNA extraction was followed by reverse transcription into cDNA, which acted as the sequencing template. Assay used: immunoSEQ multiplex PCR; TCRdb lists only in-frame clones, some missing. The repertoire includes 150,000 to 200,000 clones, around 60% of them detected once, and 1.3% sits in the top ten. Germline V gives CDR1 SGHAT, CDR2 FQNNGV. The germline V and J ends were trimmed by 3 bases and 16 bases, with 19 bases remaining between them. The CDR3 covers 13 residues. As for treatment: oral pan-JAK inhibitor, 5-10 mg twice daily. Sorting of PBMCs yielded the CD4+ and CD8+ T cells. Concerning this clone itself: No antigen is known for it.

The TCR comes from a human donor with alopecia areata. The sample consisted of CD4+ T cells sorted from blood, taken around week 50, from a patient treated with tofacitinib. The chain uses TRBV11-2 and TRBJ2-1; the D gene is possibly TRBD1 (6 bases). The CDR3 DNA reads as TGTGCCAGCAGCTTGAGCCCCCTGGGGGCCGGATTCTTC. Protein: CASSLSPLGAGFF.